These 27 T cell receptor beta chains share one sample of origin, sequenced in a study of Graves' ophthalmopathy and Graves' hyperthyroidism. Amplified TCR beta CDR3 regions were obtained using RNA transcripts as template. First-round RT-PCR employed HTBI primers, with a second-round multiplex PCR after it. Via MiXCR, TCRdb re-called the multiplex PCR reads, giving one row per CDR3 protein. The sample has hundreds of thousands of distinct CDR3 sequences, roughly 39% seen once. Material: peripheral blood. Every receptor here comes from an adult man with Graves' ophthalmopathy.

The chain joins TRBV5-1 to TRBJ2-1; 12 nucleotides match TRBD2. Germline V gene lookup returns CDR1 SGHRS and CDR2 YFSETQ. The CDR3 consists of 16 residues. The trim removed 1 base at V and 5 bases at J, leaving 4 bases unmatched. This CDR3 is CASSLSASGRDNEQFF. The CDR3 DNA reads TGCGCCAGCAGCTTGTCCGCTAGCGGGAGGGACAATGAGCAGTTCTTC.

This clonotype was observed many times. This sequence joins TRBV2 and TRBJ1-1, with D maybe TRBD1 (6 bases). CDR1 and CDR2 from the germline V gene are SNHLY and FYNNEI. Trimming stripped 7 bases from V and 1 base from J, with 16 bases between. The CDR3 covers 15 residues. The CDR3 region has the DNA TGTGCCAGCATGTGGCCAGAACAGGGGAACACTGAAGCTTTCTTT. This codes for CASMWPEQGNTEAFF.

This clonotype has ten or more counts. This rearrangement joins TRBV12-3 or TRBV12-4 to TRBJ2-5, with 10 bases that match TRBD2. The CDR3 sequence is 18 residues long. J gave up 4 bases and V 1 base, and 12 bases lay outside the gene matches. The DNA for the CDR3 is TGTGCCAGCAGTTTAGTAGGCGTACTAGCGGGGACGCCAGAGACCCAGTACTTC. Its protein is CASSLVGVLAGTPETQYF.

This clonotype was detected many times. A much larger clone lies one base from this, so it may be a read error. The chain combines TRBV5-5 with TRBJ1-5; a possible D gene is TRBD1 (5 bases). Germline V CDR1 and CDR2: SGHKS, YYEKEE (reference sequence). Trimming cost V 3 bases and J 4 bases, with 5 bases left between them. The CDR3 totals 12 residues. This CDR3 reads CASSSGNQPQHF. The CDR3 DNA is TGTGCCAGCAGCTCAGGGAATCAGCCCCAGCATTTT.

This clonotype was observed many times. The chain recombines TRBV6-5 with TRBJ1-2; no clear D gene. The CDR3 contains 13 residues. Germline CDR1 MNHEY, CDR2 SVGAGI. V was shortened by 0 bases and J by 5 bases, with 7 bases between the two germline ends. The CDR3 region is CASSYSVGYGYTF. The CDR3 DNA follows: TGTGCCAGCAGTTACTCAGTGGGGTATGGCTACACCTTC.

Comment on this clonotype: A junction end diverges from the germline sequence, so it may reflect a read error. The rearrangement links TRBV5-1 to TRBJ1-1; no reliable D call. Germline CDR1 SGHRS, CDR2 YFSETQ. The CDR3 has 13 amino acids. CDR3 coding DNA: TGCGCCGGCAGCTTGGCCCAGAACACTGAAGCTTTCTTT. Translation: CAGSLAQNTEAFF.

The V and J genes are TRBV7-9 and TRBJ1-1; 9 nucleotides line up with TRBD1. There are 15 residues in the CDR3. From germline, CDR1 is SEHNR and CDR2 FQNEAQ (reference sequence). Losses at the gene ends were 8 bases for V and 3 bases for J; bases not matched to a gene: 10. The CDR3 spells CASSPTGGTDTEAFF. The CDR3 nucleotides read TGTGCCAGCTCACCCACAGGGGGCACGGACACTGAAGCTTTCTTT.

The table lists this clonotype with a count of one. The CDR3 DNA follows: TGCAGCAGCGGAACAGGGGGCGGTGGCTACACCTTC. Its protein is CSSGTGGGGYTF. The V gene is TRBV29-1, the J gene TRBJ1-2; 9 bases agree with TRBD1. Per germline, CDR1 SQVTM and CDR2 ANQGSEA. This CDR3 comprises 12 residues. V was pared by 8 bases and J by 7 bases, with 8 bases of the junction left unmatched.

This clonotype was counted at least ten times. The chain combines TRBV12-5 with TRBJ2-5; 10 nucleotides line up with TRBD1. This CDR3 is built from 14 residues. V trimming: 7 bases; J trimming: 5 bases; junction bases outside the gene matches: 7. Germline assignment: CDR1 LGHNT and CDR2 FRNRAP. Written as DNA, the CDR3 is TGTGCTAGTGCCACCGGGACAGGGGAGGAGACCCAGTACTTC. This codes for CASATGTGEETQYF. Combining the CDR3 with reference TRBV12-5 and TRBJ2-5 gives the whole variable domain DARVTQTPRHKVTEMGQEVTMRCQPILGHNTVFWYRQTMMQGLELLAYFRNRAPLDDSGMPKDRFSAEMPDATLATLKIQPSEPRDSAVYFCASATGTGEETQYFGPGTRLLVL.

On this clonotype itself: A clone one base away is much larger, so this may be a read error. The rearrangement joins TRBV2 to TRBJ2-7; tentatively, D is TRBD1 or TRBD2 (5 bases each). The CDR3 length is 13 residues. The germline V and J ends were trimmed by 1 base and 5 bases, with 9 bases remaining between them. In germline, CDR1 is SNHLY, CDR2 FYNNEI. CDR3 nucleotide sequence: TGTGCCAGCAGTGAAGGGGGGACCCACGAGCAGTACTTC. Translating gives CASSEGGTHEQYF. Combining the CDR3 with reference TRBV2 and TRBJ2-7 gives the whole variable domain EPEVTQTPSHQVTQMGQEVILRCVPISNHLYFYWYRQILGQKVEFLVSFYNNEISEKSEIFDDQFSVERPDGSNFTLKIRSTKLEDSAMYFCASSEGGTHEQYFGPGTRLTVT.

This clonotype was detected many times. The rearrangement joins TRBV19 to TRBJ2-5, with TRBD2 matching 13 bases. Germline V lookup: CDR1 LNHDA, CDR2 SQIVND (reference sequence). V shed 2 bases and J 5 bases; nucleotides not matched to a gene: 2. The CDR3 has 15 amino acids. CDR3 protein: CASSIKTSGRETQYF. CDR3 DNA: TGTGCCAGTAGTATAAAGACTAGCGGGAGGGAGACCCAGTACTTC.

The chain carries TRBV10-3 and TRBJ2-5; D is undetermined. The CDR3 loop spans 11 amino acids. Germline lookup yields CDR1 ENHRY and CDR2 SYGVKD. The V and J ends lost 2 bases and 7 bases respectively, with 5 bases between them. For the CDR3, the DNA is TGTGCCATCAGTGAGCCAGGGACCCAGTACTTC. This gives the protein CAISEPGTQYF.

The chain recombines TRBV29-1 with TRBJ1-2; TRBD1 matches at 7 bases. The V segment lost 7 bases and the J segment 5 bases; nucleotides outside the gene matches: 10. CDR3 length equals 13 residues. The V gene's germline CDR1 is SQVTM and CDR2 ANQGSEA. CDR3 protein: CSAATGQVYGYTF. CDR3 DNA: TGCAGCGCCGCGACAGGGCAGGTATATGGCTACACCTTC.

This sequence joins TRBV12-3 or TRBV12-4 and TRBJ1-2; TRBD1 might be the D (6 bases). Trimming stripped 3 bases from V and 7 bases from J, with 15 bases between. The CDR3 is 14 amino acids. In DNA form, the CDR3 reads TGTGCCAGCAGTTTGGGGGCAGGGGTACTTGGCTACACCTTC. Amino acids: CASSLGAGVLGYTF.

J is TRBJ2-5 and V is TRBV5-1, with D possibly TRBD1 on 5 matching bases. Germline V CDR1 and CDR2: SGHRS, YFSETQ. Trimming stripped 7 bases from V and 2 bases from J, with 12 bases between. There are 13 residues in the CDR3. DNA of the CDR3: TGCGCCAGCGCAGGGCCCCTACAAGAGACCCAGTACTTC. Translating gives CASAGPLQETQYF. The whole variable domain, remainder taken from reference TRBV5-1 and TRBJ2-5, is KAGVTQTPRYLIKTRGQQVTLSCSPISGHRSVSWYQQTPGQGLQFLFEYFSETQRNKGNFPGRFSGRQFSNSRSEMNVSTLELGDSALYLCASAGPLQETQYFGPGTRLLVL.

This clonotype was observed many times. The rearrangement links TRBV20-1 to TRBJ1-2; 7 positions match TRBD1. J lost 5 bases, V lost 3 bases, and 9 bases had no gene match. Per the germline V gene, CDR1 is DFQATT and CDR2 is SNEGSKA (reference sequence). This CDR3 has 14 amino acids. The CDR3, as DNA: TGCAGTGCTAGTCCGGCAGGGGGTGGGTATGGCTACACCTTC. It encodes CSASPAGGGYGYTF.

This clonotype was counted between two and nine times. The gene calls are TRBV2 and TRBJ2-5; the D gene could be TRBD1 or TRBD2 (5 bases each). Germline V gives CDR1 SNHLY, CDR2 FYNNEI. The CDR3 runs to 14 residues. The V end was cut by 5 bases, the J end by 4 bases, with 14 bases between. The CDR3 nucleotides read TGTGCCAGCAGTAGGGACCCATCGAGAGAGACCCAGTACTTC. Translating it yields CASSRDPSRETQYF.

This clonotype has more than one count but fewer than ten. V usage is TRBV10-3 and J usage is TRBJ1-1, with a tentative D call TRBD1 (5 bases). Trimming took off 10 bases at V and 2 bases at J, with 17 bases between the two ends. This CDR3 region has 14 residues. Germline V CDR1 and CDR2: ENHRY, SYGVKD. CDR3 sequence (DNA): TGTGCCAGCACGACTCAGACAGTTAACACTGAAGCTTTCTTT. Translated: CASTTQTVNTEAFF.

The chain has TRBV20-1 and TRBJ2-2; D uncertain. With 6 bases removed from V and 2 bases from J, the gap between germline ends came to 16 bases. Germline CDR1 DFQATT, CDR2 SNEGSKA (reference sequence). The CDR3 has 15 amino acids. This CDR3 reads CSARRVDQNTGELFF. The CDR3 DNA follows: TGCAGTGCGAGAAGGGTGGACCAAAACACCGGGGAGCTGTTTTTT.

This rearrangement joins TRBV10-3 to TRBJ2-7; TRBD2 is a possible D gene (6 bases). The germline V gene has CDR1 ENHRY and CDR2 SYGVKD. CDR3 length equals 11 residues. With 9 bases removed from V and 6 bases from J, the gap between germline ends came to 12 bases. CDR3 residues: CAMGEDFEQYF. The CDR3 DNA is TGTGCCATGGGGGAGGATTTCGAGCAGTACTTC.

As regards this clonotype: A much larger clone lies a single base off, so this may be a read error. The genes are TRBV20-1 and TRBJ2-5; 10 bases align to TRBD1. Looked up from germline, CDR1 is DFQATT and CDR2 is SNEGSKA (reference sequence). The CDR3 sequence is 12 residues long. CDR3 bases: TGCAGTGCTGGGACAGGGGAAGAGACCCAGAACTTC. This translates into CSAGTGEETQNF.

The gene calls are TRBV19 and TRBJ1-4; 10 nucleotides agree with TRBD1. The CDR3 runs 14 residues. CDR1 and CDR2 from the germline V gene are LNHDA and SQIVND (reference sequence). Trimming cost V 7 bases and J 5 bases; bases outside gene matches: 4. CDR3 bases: TGTGCCAGTACAGGGACAGGGGACAATGAAAAACTGTTTTTT. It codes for CASTGTGDNEKLFF.

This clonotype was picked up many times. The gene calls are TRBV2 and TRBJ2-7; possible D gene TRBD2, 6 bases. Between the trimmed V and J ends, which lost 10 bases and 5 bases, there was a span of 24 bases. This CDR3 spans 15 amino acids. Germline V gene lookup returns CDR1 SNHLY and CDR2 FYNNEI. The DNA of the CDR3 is TGTGCCATCGACGGGCGGGGATTGAAGGGGCACGAGCAGTACTTC. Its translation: CAIDGRGLKGHEQYF.

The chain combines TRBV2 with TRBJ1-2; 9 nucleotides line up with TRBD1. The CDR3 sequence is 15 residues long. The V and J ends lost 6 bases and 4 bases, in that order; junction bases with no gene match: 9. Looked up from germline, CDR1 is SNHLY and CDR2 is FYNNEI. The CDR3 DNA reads TGTGCCAGCAGAGATAGGGACAGGGTGACCTATGGCTACACCTTC. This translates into CASRDRDRVTYGYTF. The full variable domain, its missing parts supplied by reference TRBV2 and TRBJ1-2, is EPEVTQTPSHQVTQMGQEVILRCVPISNHLYFYWYRQILGQKVEFLVSFYNNEISEKSEIFDDQFSVERPDGSNFTLKIRSTKLEDSAMYFCASRDRDRVTYGYTFGSGTRLTVV.

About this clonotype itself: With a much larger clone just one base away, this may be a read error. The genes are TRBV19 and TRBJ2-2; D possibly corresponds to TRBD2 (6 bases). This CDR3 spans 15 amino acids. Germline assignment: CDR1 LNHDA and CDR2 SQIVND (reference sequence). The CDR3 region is CASSPSGLLTGGLFF. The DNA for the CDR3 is TGTGCCAGTAGTCCCTCGGGACTCCTCACCGGGGGGCTGTTTTTT.

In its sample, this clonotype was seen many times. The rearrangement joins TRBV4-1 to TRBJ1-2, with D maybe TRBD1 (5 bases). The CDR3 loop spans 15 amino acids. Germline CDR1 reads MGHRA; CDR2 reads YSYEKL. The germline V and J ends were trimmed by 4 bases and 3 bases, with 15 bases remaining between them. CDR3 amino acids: CASSPETASDYGYTF. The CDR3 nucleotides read TGCGCCAGCAGCCCCGAGACAGCCTCCGACTATGGCTACACCTTC.

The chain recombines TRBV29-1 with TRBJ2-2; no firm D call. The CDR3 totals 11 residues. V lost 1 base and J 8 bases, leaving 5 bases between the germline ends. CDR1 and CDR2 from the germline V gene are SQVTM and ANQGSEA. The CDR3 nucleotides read TGCAGCGTTGAAGGGGCTGGGGAGCTGTTTTTT. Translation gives CSVEGAGELFF.